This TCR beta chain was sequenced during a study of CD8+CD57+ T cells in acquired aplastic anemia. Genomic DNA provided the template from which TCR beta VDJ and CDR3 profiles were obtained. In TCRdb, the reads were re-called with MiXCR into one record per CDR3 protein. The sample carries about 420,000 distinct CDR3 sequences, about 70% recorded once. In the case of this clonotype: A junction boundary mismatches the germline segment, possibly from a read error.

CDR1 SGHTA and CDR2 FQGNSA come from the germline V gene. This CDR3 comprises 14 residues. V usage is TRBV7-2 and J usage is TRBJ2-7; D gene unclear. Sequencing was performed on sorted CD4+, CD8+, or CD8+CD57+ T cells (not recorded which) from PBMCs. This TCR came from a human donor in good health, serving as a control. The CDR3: CASSLDGRHTDTHF. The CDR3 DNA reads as TGTGCCAGCAGCTTAGATGGAAGACACACAGATACGCACTTC.